This T cell receptor (beta chain) came from a study of T cells in Graves' hyperthyroidism and ophthalmopathy. Notes on the study in general: Stable hyperthyroidism was told apart from ophthalmopathy by a model built on 13 V-J features.

Exclusion criteria comprised uncontrolled infection, other autoimmune disease, pregnancy or lactation. For the diagnoses, clinical symptoms, serum thyroxine and TRAb, thyroid ultrasound and orbital computed tomography were used. This clonotype was seen repeatedly, ten times or more. The antigen remains unidentified. The germline V and J ends were trimmed by 9 bases and 0 bases, with 18 bases remaining between them. CDR1 and CDR2 from the germline V gene are SGHVS and FNYEAQ. The CDR3 contains 15 residues. TCR beta CDR3 sequences were amplified from RNA transcripts. The TCR CDR3 was amplified in a first-round RT-PCR using the HTBI primer set. TCRdb reprocessed the multiplex PCR reads with MiXCR, giving one entry per CDR3 protein. The table shows approximately 640,000 distinct CDR3 sequences, with roughly 17% occurring only once.

This chain links TRBV7-6 with TRBJ2-7, with D tentatively TRBD1 (5 bases). The receptor was derived from a man aged 50 to 59 with Graves' hyperthyroidism. Material for sequencing was blood. The DNA for the CDR3 is TGTGCCAGTAACAGGAGACAGTTTCACTCCTACGAGCAGTACTTC. As protein: CASNRRQFHSYEQYF.